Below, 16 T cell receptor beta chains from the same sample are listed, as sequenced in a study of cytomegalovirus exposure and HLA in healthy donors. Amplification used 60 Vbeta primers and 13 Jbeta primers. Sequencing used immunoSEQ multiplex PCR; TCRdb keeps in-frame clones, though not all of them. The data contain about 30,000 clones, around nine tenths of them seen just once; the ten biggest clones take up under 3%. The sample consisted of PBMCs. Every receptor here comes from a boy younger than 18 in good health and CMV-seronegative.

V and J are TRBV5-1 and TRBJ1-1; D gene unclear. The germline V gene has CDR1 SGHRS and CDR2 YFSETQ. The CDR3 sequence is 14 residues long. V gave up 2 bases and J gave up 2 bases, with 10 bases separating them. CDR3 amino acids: CASSFGQINTEAFF. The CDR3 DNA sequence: TGCGCCAGCAGCTTTGGTCAGATCAACACTGAAGCTTTCTTT.

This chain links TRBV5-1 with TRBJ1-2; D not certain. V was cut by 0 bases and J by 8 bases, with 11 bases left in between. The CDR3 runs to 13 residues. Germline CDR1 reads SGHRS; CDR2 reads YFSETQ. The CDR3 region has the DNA TGCGCCAGCAGCTTGGGGAGGGATGAGGGCTACACCTTC. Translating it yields CASSLGRDEGYTF.

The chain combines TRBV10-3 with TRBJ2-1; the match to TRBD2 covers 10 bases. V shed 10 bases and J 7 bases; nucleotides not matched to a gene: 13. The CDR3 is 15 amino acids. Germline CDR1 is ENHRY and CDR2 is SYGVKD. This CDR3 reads CATLGRSGGENEQFF. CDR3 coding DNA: TGTGCCACCTTAGGTAGGAGCGGGGGGGAGAATGAGCAGTTCTTC.

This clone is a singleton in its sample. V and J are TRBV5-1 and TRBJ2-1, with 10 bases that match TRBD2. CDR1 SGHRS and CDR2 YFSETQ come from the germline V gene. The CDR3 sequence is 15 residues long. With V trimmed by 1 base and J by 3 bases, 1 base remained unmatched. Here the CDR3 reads CASSLRTSGYNEQFF. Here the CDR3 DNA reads TGCGCCAGCAGCTTGAGGACTAGCGGCTACAATGAGCAGTTCTTC.

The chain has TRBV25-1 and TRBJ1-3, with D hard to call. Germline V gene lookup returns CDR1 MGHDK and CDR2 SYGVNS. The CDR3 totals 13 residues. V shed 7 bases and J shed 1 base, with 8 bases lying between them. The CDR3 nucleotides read TGTGCCAGCAACCAGGCTTCTGGAAACACCATATATTTT. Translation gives CASNQASGNTIYF.

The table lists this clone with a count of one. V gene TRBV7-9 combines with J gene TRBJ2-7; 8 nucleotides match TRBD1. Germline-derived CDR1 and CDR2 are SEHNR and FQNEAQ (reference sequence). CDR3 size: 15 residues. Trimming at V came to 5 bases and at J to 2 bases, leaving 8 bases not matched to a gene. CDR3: CASSEQGDRTYEQYF. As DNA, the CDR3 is TGTGCCAGCAGCGAACAGGGGGACAGAACCTACGAGCAGTACTTC.

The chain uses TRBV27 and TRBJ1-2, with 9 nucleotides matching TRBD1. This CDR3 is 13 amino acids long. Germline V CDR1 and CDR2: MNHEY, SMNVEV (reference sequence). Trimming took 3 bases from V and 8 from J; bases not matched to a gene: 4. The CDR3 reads CASSFYGTGGYTF. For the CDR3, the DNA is TGTGCCAGCAGTTTCTACGGGACAGGGGGCTACACCTTC.

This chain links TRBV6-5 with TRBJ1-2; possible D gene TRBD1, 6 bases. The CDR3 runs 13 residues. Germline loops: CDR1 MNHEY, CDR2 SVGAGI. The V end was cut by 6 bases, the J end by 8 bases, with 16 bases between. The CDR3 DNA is TGTGCCAGCAGACGACCAGGGGCCGGAGGCTACACCTTC. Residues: CASRRPGAGGYTF.

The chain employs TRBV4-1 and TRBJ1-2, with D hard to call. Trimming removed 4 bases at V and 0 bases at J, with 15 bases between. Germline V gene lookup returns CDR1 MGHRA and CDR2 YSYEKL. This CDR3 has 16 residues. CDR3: CASSPVEGDANYGYTF. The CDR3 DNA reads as TGCGCCAGCAGCCCGGTCGAAGGAGATGCTAACTATGGCTACACCTTC.

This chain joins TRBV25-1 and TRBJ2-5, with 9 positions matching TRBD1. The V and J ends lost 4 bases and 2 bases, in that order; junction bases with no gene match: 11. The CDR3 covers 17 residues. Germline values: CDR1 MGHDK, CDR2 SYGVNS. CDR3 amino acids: CASSGEASGQGQETQYF. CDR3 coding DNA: TGTGCCAGCAGTGGGGAAGCTTCGGGACAGGGACAAGAGACCCAGTACTTC.

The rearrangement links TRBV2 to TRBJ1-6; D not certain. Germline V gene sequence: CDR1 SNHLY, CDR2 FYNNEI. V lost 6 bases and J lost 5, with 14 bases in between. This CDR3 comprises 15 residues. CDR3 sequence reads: CASSRSRVNNSPLHF. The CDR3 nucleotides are TGTGCCAGCAGCCGCTCACGGGTTAATAATTCACCCCTCCACTTT.

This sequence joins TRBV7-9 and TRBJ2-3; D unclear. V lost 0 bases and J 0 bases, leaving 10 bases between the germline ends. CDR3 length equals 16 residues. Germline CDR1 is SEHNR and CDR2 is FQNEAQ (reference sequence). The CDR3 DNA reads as TGTGCCAGCAGCTTAGCGCATTCGACTAGCACAGATACGCAGTATTTT. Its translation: CASSLAHSTSTDTQYF.

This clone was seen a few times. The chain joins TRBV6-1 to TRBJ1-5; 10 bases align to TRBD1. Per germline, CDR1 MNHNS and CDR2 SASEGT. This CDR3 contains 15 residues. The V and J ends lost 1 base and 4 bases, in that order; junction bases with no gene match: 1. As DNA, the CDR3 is TGTGCCAGCAGTGAAGGGACAGGGGGTAATCAGCCCCAGCATTTT. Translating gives CASSEGTGGNQPQHF.

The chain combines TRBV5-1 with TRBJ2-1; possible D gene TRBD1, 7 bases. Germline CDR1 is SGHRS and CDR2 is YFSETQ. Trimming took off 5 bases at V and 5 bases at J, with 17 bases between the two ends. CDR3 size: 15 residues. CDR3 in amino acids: CASSLRGQINNEQFF. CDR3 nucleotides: TGCGCCAGCAGTTTGCGGGGACAGATAAACAATGAGCAGTTCTTC.

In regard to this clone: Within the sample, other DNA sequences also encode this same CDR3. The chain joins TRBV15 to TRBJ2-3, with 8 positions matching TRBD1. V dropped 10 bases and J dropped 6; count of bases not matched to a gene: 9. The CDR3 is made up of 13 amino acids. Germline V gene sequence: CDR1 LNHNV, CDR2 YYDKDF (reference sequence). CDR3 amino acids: CAKSPGGADTQYF. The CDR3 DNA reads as TGTGCCAAGTCTCCAGGGGGCGCGGATACGCAGTATTTT.

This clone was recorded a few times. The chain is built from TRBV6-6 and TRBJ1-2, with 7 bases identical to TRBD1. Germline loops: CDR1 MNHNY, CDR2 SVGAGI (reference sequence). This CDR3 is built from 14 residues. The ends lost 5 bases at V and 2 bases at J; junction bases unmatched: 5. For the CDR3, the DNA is TGTGCCAGCAGTCCGGACAGGCGGAACTATGGCTACACCTTC. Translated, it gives CASSPDRRNYGYTF.